These T cell receptor beta chains were read from a single sample in a study of graft-versus-host responses after intestinal transplantation. Their antigen targets remain unknown. The method was immunoSEQ multiplex PCR; TCRdb's version includes in-frame clones alone and lacks a portion of them. The data show fewer than 80,000 clones, approximately 90% seen once. Here the sequenced sample was unstimulated CD8+ T cells sorted from spleen or lymph node cells, taken before transplant. Receptors were obtained from a human donor who was the organ donor for an intestinal transplant. The CDR3 runs from the conserved cysteine through the conserved F or W. The order of the fields is V gene, J gene, clone size, D gene, CDR3 DNA, CDR3 protein. The D gene is left open where the match is weak. Only part of the rows carry a size: once, few, many, or a class if the clone is expanded.

V gene: TRBV7-3
J gene: TRBJ1-1
clone size: -
D gene: TRBD1
CDR3 DNA: TGTGCCAGCAGCCCACGACAGGGGATGAACACTGAAGCTTTCTTT
CDR3 protein: CASSPRQGMNTEAFF

V gene: TRBV9
J gene: TRBJ1-2
clone size: -
D gene: TRBD1
CDR3 DNA: TGTGCCAGCAGCGTAGAACCCAGACAGGGGATGGTTGGCTACACCTTC
CDR3 protein: CASSVEPRQGMVGYTF

V gene: TRBV6-5
J gene: TRBJ2-7
clone size: -
D gene: -
CDR3 DNA: TGTGCCAGCGGAGGCAGTCAGTACTCCTACGAGCAGTACTTC
CDR3 protein: CASGGSQYSYEQYF

V gene: TRBV4-1
J gene: TRBJ2-1
clone size: -
D gene: TRBD2
CDR3 DNA: TGCGCCAGCAGCCAAGACCATAGCGGGAACTACAATGAGCAGTTCTTC
CDR3 protein: CASSQDHSGNYNEQFF

V gene: TRBV21-1
J gene: TRBJ2-3
clone size: -
D gene: -
CDR3 DNA: TGTGCCAGCAGCAAAATCACAGCCACAGATACGCAGTATTTT
CDR3 protein: CASSKITATDTQYF

V gene: TRBV6-4
J gene: TRBJ2-3
clone size: once
D gene: TRBD2
CDR3 DNA: TGTGCCAGCAAACCTGGACTAGCGGGCACAGATACGCAGTATTTT
CDR3 protein: CASKPGLAGTDTQYF

V gene: TRBV27
J gene: TRBJ2-1
clone size: -
D gene: TRBD2
CDR3 DNA: TGTGCCAGCAGTACGAGCGGACTAGCGGCCTCCTACAATGAGCAGTTCTTC
CDR3 protein: CASSTSGLAASYNEQFF

V gene: TRBV27
J gene: TRBJ2-7
clone size: -
D gene: -
CDR3 DNA: TGTGCCAGCAGTTTATCTGCGGGGCGAAGGTACGAGCAGTACTTC
CDR3 protein: CASSLSAGRRYEQYF

V gene: TRBV25-1
J gene: TRBJ2-5
clone size: once
D gene: -
CDR3 DNA: TGTGCCAGCAGTGAATGGGCAGAACAAGAGACCCAGTACTTC
CDR3 protein: CASSEWAEQETQYF

V gene: TRBV11-2
J gene: TRBJ2-3
clone size: -
D gene: TRBD1
CDR3 DNA: TGTGCCAGCAGCTACCGGACAGGGCGCACAGATACGCAGTATTTT
CDR3 protein: CASSYRTGRTDTQYF

V gene: TRBV6-1
J gene: TRBJ1-4
clone size: -
D gene: TRBD1
CDR3 DNA: TGTGCCAGCAGTGAAGCTCAAGGGACAGGGGCTGAAAAACTGTTTTTT
CDR3 protein: CASSEAQGTGAEKLFF

V gene: TRBV5-4
J gene: TRBJ2-3
clone size: -
D gene: -
CDR3 DNA: TGTGCCAGCAGCTTGCCGGGAGAGTCAGATACGCAGTATTTT
CDR3 protein: CASSLPGESDTQYF

V gene: TRBV28
J gene: TRBJ2-5
clone size: -
D gene: -
CDR3 DNA: TGTGCCAGCAGTTTAGAACTAACTAGCCAAGAGACCCAGTACTTC
CDR3 protein: CASSLELTSQETQYF

V gene: TRBV19
J gene: TRBJ2-1
clone size: -
D gene: TRBD2
CDR3 DNA: TGTGCCAGTAGTCTCCCGGGACTAGCAGTATACAATGAGCAGTTCTTC
CDR3 protein: CASSLPGLAVYNEQFF

V gene: TRBV18
J gene: TRBJ1-2
clone size: -
D gene: -
CDR3 DNA: TGTGCCAGCTCACCATACCGGGACTATGGCTACACCTTC
CDR3 protein: CASSPYRDYGYTF

V gene: TRBV27
J gene: TRBJ1-3
clone size: once
D gene: -
CDR3 DNA: TGTGCCAGCAGTCTTACAGGACCCGCCACTGGAAACACCATATATTTT
CDR3 protein: CASSLTGPATGNTIYF

V gene: TRBV27
J gene: TRBJ2-1
clone size: -
D gene: TRBD2
CDR3 DNA: TGTGCCAGCAGTCTGGGACTAGCGGCGAATGAGCAGTTCTTC
CDR3 protein: CASSLGLAANEQFF

V gene: TRBV28
J gene: TRBJ2-1
clone size: -
D gene: TRBD2
CDR3 DNA: TGTGCCAGCAGTTTATACCCTATTGGGCGGGAGCAAGACAATGAGCAGTTCTTC
CDR3 protein: CASSLYPIGREQDNEQFF

V gene: TRBV7-9
J gene: TRBJ2-7
clone size: once
D gene: -
CDR3 DNA: TGTGCCAGCAGCTTAGGTTGGGAGACGAACGAGCAGTACTTC
CDR3 protein: CASSLGWETNEQYF

V gene: TRBV6-6
J gene: TRBJ2-7
clone size: -
D gene: -
CDR3 DNA: TGTGCCAGCAGTTACGTCACGGGGGTGGAAGAGCAGTACTTC
CDR3 protein: CASSYVTGVEEQYF

V gene: TRBV6-4
J gene: TRBJ2-3
clone size: few
D gene: -
CDR3 DNA: TGTGCCAGCAGTGCGGGAATTACAGATACGCAGTATTTT
CDR3 protein: CASSAGITDTQYF

V gene: TRBV29-1
J gene: TRBJ1-2
clone size: -
D gene: TRBD1
CDR3 DNA: TGCAGCGTTGAAGTCCAGGGGGCTGGCTATGGCTACACCTTC
CDR3 protein: CSVEVQGAGYGYTF

V gene: TRBV21-1
J gene: TRBJ2-1
clone size: -
D gene: -
CDR3 DNA: TGTGCCAGGGACAAGAGGCATGAGCAGTTCTTC
CDR3 protein: CARDKRHEQFF

V gene: TRBV4-1
J gene: TRBJ2-3
clone size: -
D gene: TRBD1
CDR3 DNA: TGCGCCAGCAGCCAAGAAGGGACAGCGCCAGATACGCAGTATTTT
CDR3 protein: CASSQEGTAPDTQYF

V gene: TRBV6-1
J gene: TRBJ2-3
clone size: -
D gene: -
CDR3 DNA: TGTGCCAGCACCGAATTGAAGGGGGCAGATACGCAGTATTTT
CDR3 protein: CASTELKGADTQYF